The T cell receptor (beta chain) described here comes from a study of cytomegalovirus exposure and HLA in healthy donors. Broader study findings: With further analysis later on, most CMV-associated TCR beta chains appeared HLA-restricted. In the analysis, some V segments, TRBV6-2 and TRBV6-3 included, were excluded as indistinguishable. CMV antigen specificity was confirmed in vitro for a few CMV-associated chains.

The V and J ends lost 4 bases and 0 bases, in that order; junction bases with no gene match: 17. The germline CDR1 and CDR2 sequences are SNHLY and FYNNEI. The CDR3 consists of 21 residues. About this clone: Its specificity is unknown.

Both 60 Vbeta primers and 13 Jbeta primers went into the PCR. Profiled with immunoSEQ multiplex PCR; TCRdb holds only in-frame clones, not every one. The profile shows about 65,000 clones, about 78% of them singletons. This sequence originates from a girl between 5 and 17 years old in good health and CMV-seropositive. The sequenced material came from PBMCs. V is TRBV2 and J is TRBJ2-6; 8 nucleotides agree with TRBD1. The CDR3 nucleotides read TGTGCCAGCAGTGCCGCTGGGACAGGAATTCCCCTCGACTCTGGGGCCAACGTCCTGACTTTC. Its translation is CASSAAGTGIPLDSGANVLTF.